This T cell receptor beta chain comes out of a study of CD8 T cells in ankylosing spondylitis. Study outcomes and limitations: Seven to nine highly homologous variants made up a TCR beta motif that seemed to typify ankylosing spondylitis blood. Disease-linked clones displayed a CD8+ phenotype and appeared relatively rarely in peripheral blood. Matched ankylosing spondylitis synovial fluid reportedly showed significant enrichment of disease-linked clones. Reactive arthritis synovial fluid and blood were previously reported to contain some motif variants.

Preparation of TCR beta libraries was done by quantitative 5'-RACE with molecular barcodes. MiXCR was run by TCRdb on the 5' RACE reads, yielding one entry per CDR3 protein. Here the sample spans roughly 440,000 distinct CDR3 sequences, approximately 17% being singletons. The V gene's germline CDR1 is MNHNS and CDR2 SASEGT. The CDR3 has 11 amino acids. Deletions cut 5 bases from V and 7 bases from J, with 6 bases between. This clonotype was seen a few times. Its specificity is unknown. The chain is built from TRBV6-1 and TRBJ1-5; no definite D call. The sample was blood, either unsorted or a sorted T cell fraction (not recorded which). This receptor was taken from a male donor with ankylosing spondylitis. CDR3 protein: CASSQYQPQHF. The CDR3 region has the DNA TGTGCCAGCAGTCAGTACCAGCCCCAGCATTTT.